These 5 T cell receptor beta chains were sequenced from one sample in a study of cytomegalovirus exposure and HLA in healthy donors. Clones were sequenced by immunoSEQ multiplex PCR, and TCRdb holds only the in-frame ones, with some missing. The sample yields approximately 65,000 clones, about 89% seen once. Sequenced sample: PBMCs. The receptors stem from a man between 18 and 29 years old in good health and CMV-seronegative.

The J gene is TRBJ2-1, the V gene TRBV29-1; tentatively, D is TRBD2 (6 bases). The CDR3 totals 13 residues. Per the germline V gene, CDR1 is SQVTM and CDR2 is ANQGSEA. Trimming took off 2 bases at V and 10 bases at J, with 15 bases between the two ends. The CDR3 region is CSVEQVREREQFF. CDR3 nucleotide sequence: TGCAGCGTTGAACAGGTCCGGGAGAGGGAGCAGTTCTTC.

The chain uses TRBV29-1 and TRBJ2-3; a possible D gene is TRBD2 (5 bases). The CDR3 length is 14 residues. V gave up 4 bases and J gave up 1 base, with 12 bases separating them. Per germline, CDR1 SQVTM and CDR2 ANQGSEA. The CDR3 protein is CSVADLDGTDTQYF. For the CDR3, the DNA is TGCAGCGTTGCGGACTTGGATGGCACAGATACGCAGTATTTT.

This chain uses TRBV28 with TRBJ2-7; TRBD2 agrees at 11 bases. Germline assignment: CDR1 MDHEN and CDR2 SYDVKM. Trimming cost V 5 bases and J 0 bases; bases outside gene matches: 9. CDR3 length: 17 residues. CDR3 bases: TGTGCCAGCAGTCCTTACTCCGGGACTAGCGGCTCCTACGAGCAGTACTTC. Translated, it gives CASSPYSGTSGSYEQYF.

The chain carries TRBV19 and TRBJ2-7, with 8 nucleotides matching TRBD2. V shed 5 bases, J shed 3 bases, and the junction held 12 bases outside the gene matches. CDR3 length: 16 residues. The germline V gene has CDR1 LNHDA and CDR2 SQIVND (reference sequence). CDR3 protein: CASSPELVGGDYEQYF. The DNA of the CDR3 is TGTGCCAGTAGTCCAGAACTAGTCGGGGGGGACTACGAGCAGTACTTC.

This clone was observed a single time. The chain has TRBV30 and TRBJ1-3, with TRBD1 matching 8 bases. The CDR3 covers 14 residues. The germline CDR1 and CDR2 sequences are GTSNPN and SVGIG (reference sequence). V was pared by 4 bases and J by 7 bases, with 9 bases of the junction left unmatched. The CDR3 DNA reads as TGTGCCTGGACGACAGGGGCCGGACGGAACACCATATATTTT. Protein sequence: CAWTTGAGRNTIYF.